This TCR beta chain stems from a study of technical replicates of blood from several donors. Method: immunoSEQ multiplex PCR; TCRdb's copy keeps in-frame clones and lacks some. The sample carries tens of thousands of clones, about 97% recorded once. V was pared by 5 bases and J by 2 bases, with 7 bases of the junction left unmatched. The CDR3 loop spans 16 amino acids. The germline V gene has CDR1 KGHSH and CDR2 LQKENI. The J gene is TRBJ2-4, the V gene TRBV18, with 9 bases lining up with TRBD1. The sequence was obtained from a human donor in good health. Material: T cells isolated from PBMCs. The CDR3 is CASSGDRDVSKNIQYF. Here the CDR3 DNA reads TGTGCCAGCTCAGGGGACAGGGATGTCTCCAAAAACATTCAGTACTTC. The complete variable domain, with remaining parts taken from reference TRBV18 and TRBJ2-4, reads NAGVMQNPRHLVRRRGQEARLRCSPMKGHSHVYWYRQLPEEGLKFMVYLQKENIIDESGMPKERFSAEFPKEGPSILRIQQVVRGDSAAYFCASSGDRDVSKNIQYFGAGTRLSVL.